The rows below give T cell receptor beta chains drawn from one sample of a study of blood T cell repertoires in COVID-19. Sequenced by immunoSEQ multiplex PCR; TCRdb stores in-frame clones only, minus some. The sample lists fewer than 85,000 clones; about 85% were seen once. The sequencing input was peripheral blood. The receptor source for this set is a human donor in a cohort sampled during active COVID-19. CDR3s include the opening cysteine and the closing phenylalanine or tryptophan. The order of the fields is V gene, clone size, D gene, J gene, CDR3 protein, CDR3 DNA. A D gene is named only where the DNA matches it firmly. Part of the rows lack a size; the others show once, few, many or a class for expanded clones.

TRBV10-3	NA	TRBD1	TRBJ1-1	CAIKRGSDRGEVLAEAFF	TGTGCCATCAAACGAGGGTCGGACAGGGGCGAGGTTCTTGCTGAAGCTTTCTTT
TRBV6-5	NA	TRBD1	TRBJ1-2	CASSRDRGGGYTF	TGTGCCAGCAGCAGGGACAGGGGTGGAGGCTACACCTTC
TRBV7-2	NA	NA	TRBJ2-1	CASSPIGPYNEQFF	TGTGCCAGCAGCCCAATTGGCCCCTACAATGAGCAGTTCTTC
TRBV5-4	NA	NA	TRBJ1-1	CASSSFARTAAFF	TGTGCCAGCAGCTCATTTGCTCGGACAGCAGCTTTCTTT
TRBV18	NA	TRBD1	TRBJ2-3	CASSAGTGWSDTQYF	TGTGCCAGCTCCGCCGGGACAGGGTGGTCAGATACGCAGTATTTT
TRBV7-8	NA	TRBD2	TRBJ2-7	CASSSGLAGGSSYEQYF	TGTGCCAGCAGCTCCGGACTAGCGGGAGGGTCGTCCTACGAGCAGTACTTC
TRBV28	NA	TRBD2	TRBJ2-3	CASSPATSGRAGADTQYF	TGTGCCAGCAGTCCGGCGACTAGCGGGAGGGCCGGGGCAGATACGCAGTATTTT
TRBV5-1	NA	TRBD1	TRBJ2-6	CASSFGTGKLSGANVLTF	TGCGCCAGCAGTTTCGGGACAGGGAAACTCTCTGGGGCCAACGTCCTGACTTTC
TRBV20-1	NA	NA	TRBJ1-1	CSASIAGVRTEAFF	TGCAGTGCTAGTATCGCGGGGGTTAGGACTGAAGCTTTCTTT
TRBV7-9	once	TRBD1	TRBJ2-5	CASSLGAGTGGEETQYF	TGTGCCAGCAGCTTAGGGGCGGGGACAGGGGGTGAAGAGACCCAGTACTTC
TRBV28	NA	NA	TRBJ1-6	CASSLRGFGSPLHF	TGTGCCAGCAGTTTACGAGGCTTTGGGTCACCCCTCCACTTT
TRBV7-2	once	NA	TRBJ1-1	CASSLVTGRTEAFF	TGTGCCAGCAGCTTAGTTACAGGGAGAACTGAAGCTTTCTTT
TRBV6-5	NA	TRBD1	TRBJ2-2	CASTQGAGAGELFF	TGTGCCAGCACCCAGGGGGCTGGCGCCGGGGAGCTGTTTTTT
TRBV19	NA	TRBD1	TRBJ2-7	CASSPDRDSYEQYF	TGTGCCAGTAGTCCCGACAGGGACTCCTACGAGCAGTACTTC
TRBV6-6	NA	NA	TRBJ1-2	CASVAGRNTYGYTF	TGTGCCAGCGTAGCGGGACGGAACACCTATGGCTACACCTTC
TRBV19	NA	NA	TRBJ2-1	CASSPPGGANEQFF	TGTGCCAGTAGTCCCCCCGGCGGGGCCAATGAGCAGTTCTTC
TRBV10-3	NA	NA	TRBJ2-3	CAISEMADTQYF	TGTGCCATCAGTGAGATGGCCGATACGCAGTATTTT
TRBV27	NA	NA	TRBJ1-2	CASSKAGAQGWHGYTF	TGTGCCAGCAGTAAGGCGGGGGCCCAGGGCTGGCATGGCTACACCTTC
TRBV6-4	NA	TRBD2	TRBJ2-2	CASSDSAGVTVGELFF	TGTGCCAGCAGTGACTCGGCGGGAGTAACGGTCGGGGAGCTGTTTTTT
TRBV6-5	NA	NA	TRBJ1-1	CASIPPGHNTEAFF	TGTGCCAGCATTCCACCGGGACATAACACTGAAGCTTTCTTT
TRBV5-4	NA	TRBD1	TRBJ1-1	CASSLGTEHFTEAFF	TGTGCCAGCAGCCTCGGGACAGAACACTTCACTGAAGCTTTCTTT
TRBV6-5	NA	TRBD1	TRBJ2-1	CASSYQTGTNNEQFF	TGTGCCAGCAGTTACCAGACAGGGACCAACAATGAGCAGTTCTTC
TRBV7-9	few	NA	TRBJ1-1	CASSPSGQAFF	TGTGCCAGCAGCCCGTCGGGTCAAGCTTTCTTT
TRBV18	NA	NA	TRBJ2-7	CASSPPNVPERVEQYF	TGTGCCAGCTCACCACCGAACGTTCCGGAGCGGGTCGAGCAGTACTTC
TRBV19	once	NA	TRBJ2-2	CASRLQTNTGELFF	TGTGCCAGTAGATTGCAGACGAACACCGGGGAGCTGTTTTTT
TRBV7-9	NA	NA	TRBJ2-5	CASSPDFQETQYF	TGTGCCAGCAGCCCTGACTTCCAAGAGACCCAGTACTTC
TRBV28	NA	TRBD1	TRBJ1-1	CASSSRGPEAFF	TGTGCCAGCAGTTCCAGGGGGCCGGAGGCTTTCTTT
TRBV27	NA	NA	TRBJ1-1	CASKDSMNTEAFF	TGTGCCAGCAAGGACAGTATGAACACTGAAGCTTTCTTT
TRBV4-1	NA	TRBD2	TRBJ2-5	CASSLLAGGQETQYF	TGCGCCAGCAGCCTACTAGCGGGAGGGCAGGAGACCCAGTACTTC
TRBV30	NA	TRBD1	TRBJ1-2	CAWSITGQGWGYTF	TGTGCCTGGAGTATTACGGGACAGGGCTGGGGCTACACCTTC
TRBV19	NA	TRBD1	TRBJ2-1	CASSRDSNNEQFF	TGTGCCAGTAGTAGGGACAGCAACAATGAGCAGTTCTTC
TRBV4-1	NA	NA	TRBJ2-7	CASSQDARGYEQYF	TGCGCCAGCAGCCAAGATGCGCGTGGCTACGAGCAGTACTTC
TRBV27	NA	TRBD1	TRBJ1-2	CASRGTGSYYGYTF	TGTGCCAGCAGAGGGACAGGGTCCTACTATGGCTACACCTTC
TRBV27	NA	TRBD1	TRBJ1-2	CASSFGPGGLNGYTF	TGTGCCAGCAGTTTTGGGCCAGGGGGGCTCAATGGCTACACCTTC
TRBV9	NA	TRBD2	TRBJ2-1	CASERGLAGGVINEQFF	TGTGCCAGCGAGAGGGGACTAGCGGGGGGCGTTATCAATGAGCAGTTCTTC
TRBV27	NA	NA	TRBJ2-2	CASIRRESGELFF	TGTGCCAGCATAAGGAGGGAATCCGGGGAGCTGTTTTTT
TRBV28	NA	TRBD1	TRBJ1-2	CASRYDRVRGYTF	TGTGCCAGCAGATACGACAGGGTGCGTGGCTACACCTTC
TRBV5-1	NA	TRBD2	TRBJ2-1	CASSVRLAGGPSSYNEQFF	TGCGCCAGCAGCGTGCGACTAGCGGGAGGACCGAGCTCCTACAATGAGCAGTTCTTC
TRBV5-6	once	TRBD2	TRBJ2-1	CASSSQTSGYNEQFF	TGTGCCAGCAGCTCCCAGACTAGCGGGTACAATGAGCAGTTCTTC
TRBV5-1	NA	TRBD1	TRBJ1-1	CASSSSTGELTFF	TGCGCCAGCAGCTCATCGACAGGGGAGTTAACTTTCTTT
TRBV7-6	NA	NA	TRBJ1-1	CASSSQVGTEAFF	TGTGCCAGCAGTTCACAGGTGGGCACTGAAGCTTTCTTT
TRBV5-1	once	NA	TRBJ1-2	CASSQMGGLEYGYTF	TGCGCCAGCAGCCAGATGGGTGGGCTTGAATATGGCTACACCTTC
TRBV29-1	few	TRBD2	TRBJ2-2	CSVEGLAGGELFF	TGCAGCGTTGAAGGTCTAGCGGGCGGGGAGCTGTTTTTT
TRBV19	NA	TRBD1	TRBJ2-7	CASSIGQGSYEQYF	TGTGCCAGTAGTATAGGACAGGGCTCCTACGAGCAGTACTTC
TRBV15	NA	TRBD2	TRBJ2-1	CATSRQRTSPENEQFF	TGTGCCACCAGCAGACAAAGGACTAGCCCAGAGAATGAGCAGTTCTTC
TRBV7-6	NA	NA	TRBJ1-5	CASSLGPNQPQHF	TGTGCCAGCAGCCTGGGGCCAAATCAGCCCCAGCATTTT
TRBV7-6	NA	TRBD1	TRBJ2-3	CASSNRGADTQYF	TGTGCCAGCAGCAACAGGGGGGCAGATACGCAGTATTTT
TRBV10-1	few	TRBD1	TRBJ2-2	CASRTGMDTGELFF	TGCGCCAGCAGGACAGGGATGGACACCGGGGAGCTGTTTTTT
TRBV5-5	NA	NA	TRBJ1-5	CASSKDTRQPQHF	TGTGCCAGCAGCAAGGACACACGTCAGCCCCAGCATTTT
TRBV14	NA	TRBD1	TRBJ1-1	CASSPQGANTEAFF	TGTGCCAGCAGCCCGCAGGGGGCGAACACTGAAGCTTTCTTT
TRBV5-5	NA	NA	TRBJ2-7	CASSPTVMEQYF	TGTGCCAGCAGCCCCACTGTCATGGAGCAGTACTTC
TRBV19	NA	NA	TRBJ2-2	CASSIREATRELFF	TGTGCCAGTAGTATCAGGGAGGCAACCCGGGAGCTGTTTTTT
TRBV10-1	NA	TRBD2	TRBJ2-2	CASRGAGGSTGELFF	TGCGCCAGCAGAGGAGCGGGGGGGAGTACCGGGGAGCTGTTTTTT
TRBV28	NA	NA	TRBJ2-5	CASSLWGTGRGNQETQYF	TGTGCCAGCAGTTTATGGGGCACAGGGCGGGGGAACCAAGAGACCCAGTACTTC
TRBV3-1/TRBV3-2	NA	NA	TRBJ2-5	CASSQDLLATQETQYF	TGTGCCAGCAGCCAAGATCTTCTAGCGACCCAAGAGACCCAGTACTTC